These 27 T cell receptor beta chains came from one sample sequenced in a study of blood T cells in healthy people across ages. Together with a sample-barcoded 5' primer, a J-beta primer mix was included in a second PCR lasting about 6 to 12 cycles. MiXCR, applied by TCRdb to the 5' RACE reads, yields one record per CDR3 protein. The sample shows under 2,000,000 distinct CDR3 sequences, around half of them seen only once. The sequenced sample was blood. The receptors derive from a woman in her forties in good health.

The rearrangement links TRBV4-3 to TRBJ2-3, with 8 bases fitting TRBD2. The CDR3 consists of 16 residues. Germline CDR1 LGHNA, CDR2 YSLEER. J gave up 5 bases and V 3 bases, and 10 bases lay outside the gene matches. The CDR3 nucleotides are TGCGCCAGCAGCCAGTATCGGGGGGGCGTTGAAGATACGCAGTATTTT. It is translated as CASSQYRGGVEDTQYF.

The chain carries TRBV15 and TRBJ2-5; the D gene is possibly TRBD2 (6 bases). The CDR3 is 15 residues long. From germline, CDR1 is LNHNV and CDR2 YYDKDF (reference sequence). V shed 0 bases and J shed 2 bases, with 10 bases lying between them. CDR3 residues: CATSRDGGIQETQYF. CDR3 sequence (DNA): TGTGCCACCAGCAGAGATGGAGGGATACAAGAGACCCAGTACTTC.

The V and J genes are TRBV28 and TRBJ2-1; the match to TRBD2 covers 10 bases. The CDR3 consists of 13 residues. V lost 7 bases to trimming and J lost 10 bases; unmatched junction nucleotides: 7. Germline loops: CDR1 MDHEN, CDR2 SYDVKM. The CDR3: CASTWPAGGEQFF. Written as DNA, the CDR3 is TGTGCCAGCACTTGGCCAGCGGGGGGGGAGCAGTTCTTC. The whole variable domain, filled in from reference TRBV28 and TRBJ2-1, reads DVKVTQSSRYLVKRTGEKVFLECVQDMDHENMFWYRQDPGLGLRLIYFSYDVKMKEKGDIPEGYSVSREKKERFSLILESASTNQTSMYLCASTWPAGGEQFFGPGTRLTVL.

The chain uses TRBV20-1 and TRBJ2-4, with TRBD2 matching over 11 bases. The J call may be wrong; the DNA end is better matched by TRBJ2-5. The germline CDR1 and CDR2 sequences are DFQATT and SNEGSKA (reference sequence). CDR3 length: 15 residues. CDR3 sequence: CSASGTSGSGETQYF. Here the CDR3 DNA reads TGCAGTGCTAGTGGGACTAGCGGCTCGGGTGAGACCCAGTACTTC.

Only a few counts were recorded for this clonotype. V and J are TRBV5-1 and TRBJ2-1, with D possibly called TRBD1 or TRBD2 (5 bases each). There are 14 residues in the CDR3. V lost 8 bases to trimming and J lost 5 bases, with 17 bases between them. The germline CDR1 and CDR2 sequences are SGHRS and YFSETQ. CDR3 nucleotide sequence: TGCGCCAGTCAATTGGGACCCCCCAACAATGAGCAGTTCTTC. It is translated as CASQLGPPNNEQFF.

The chain links TRBV18 to TRBJ2-7, with D possibly being TRBD1 or TRBD2 (7 bases each). Germline CDR1 and CDR2: KGHSH and LQKENI. Trimming took 5 bases from V and 0 from J, leaving 17 bases between them. This CDR3 spans 16 amino acids. The CDR3 region is CASSEEQGTTSYEQYF. CDR3 DNA: TGTGCCAGCTCAGAGGAACAGGGGACTACCTCCTACGAGCAGTACTTC.

This clonotype was found a few times. The J gene is TRBJ2-5, the V gene TRBV12-3 or TRBV12-4; no clear D gene. This CDR3 has 11 residues. V lost 6 bases to trimming and J lost 11 bases, with 13 bases between them. The CDR3 DNA is TGTGCCAGCAGCCCTAAGAGAGAGCAGTACTTC. The encoded protein is CASSPKREQYF.

The chain links TRBV20-1 to TRBJ2-1; 9 bases agree with TRBD2. CDR3 length: 15 amino acids. Germline values: CDR1 DFQATT, CDR2 SNEGSKA (reference sequence). Losses at the gene ends were 1 base for V and 9 bases for J; bases not matched to a gene: 10. The CDR3: CSARAQRGDRSEQFF. The DNA of the CDR3 is TGCAGTGCTAGAGCCCAGCGGGGGGACCGATCTGAGCAGTTCTTC.

V usage is TRBV5-6 and J usage is TRBJ1-2; possibly TRBD1 for D (6 bases). Germline values: CDR1 SGHDT, CDR2 YYEEEE. The V gene lost 3 bases and the J gene lost 0 bases, with 15 bases spanning the gap. This CDR3 is 16 amino acids long. CDR3 region: CASSSLTGTANYGYTF. CDR3 DNA: TGTGCCAGCAGCTCCCTTACAGGGACGGCTAACTATGGCTACACCTTC.

The sample holds a few counts of this clonotype. The gene calls are TRBV20-1 and TRBJ2-4, with 11 bases fitting TRBD2. With the DNA end fitting TRBJ2-7 better, the J assignment may be wrong. The CDR3 covers 13 residues. Germline V gene lookup returns CDR1 DFQATT and CDR2 SNEGSKA (reference sequence). The DNA of the CDR3 is TGCAGTGCTCTTAGCGGGGGGGCCTACGAGCAGTACTTC. It yields the protein CSALSGGAYEQYF.

A single count supports this clonotype. This CDR3 is CASSRLGGSETQYF. The CDR3 DNA reads TGTGCCAGCAGCCGACTGGGGGGATCGGAGACCCAGTACTTC. This chain joins TRBV6-1 and TRBJ2-7; possibly TRBD2 for D (6 bases). The DNA end is more similar to TRBJ2-5, so the J call may be wrong. The CDR3 is made up of 14 amino acids. Germline CDR1 reads MNHNS; CDR2 reads SASEGT.

The gene calls are TRBV7-9 and TRBJ1-2; D ambiguous. The CDR3 loop spans 16 amino acids. V lost 0 bases to trimming and J lost 2 bases, with 13 bases between them. Germline lookup yields CDR1 SEHNR and CDR2 FQNEAQ (reference sequence). The DNA of the CDR3 is TGTGCCAGCAGCTTAGCGGGTAGTTACAAGAACTATGGCTACACCTTC. Translating gives CASSLAGSYKNYGYTF.

V is TRBV7-2 and J is TRBJ2-3; 8 bases are shared with TRBD2. The CDR3 extends over 16 amino acids. CDR1 SGHTA and CDR2 FQGNSA come from the germline V gene. J gave up 2 bases and V 7 bases, and 11 bases lay outside the gene matches. The chain's CDR3 is CASILRPGGITDTQYF. The CDR3, as DNA: TGTGCCAGCATCCTTCGGCCGGGGGGGATCACAGATACGCAGTATTTT.

This clonotype was observed a few times. The chain couples TRBV7-9 to TRBJ1-4, with 7 bases fitting TRBD1. V was pared by 5 bases and J by 11 bases, with 5 bases of the junction left unmatched. Per germline, CDR1 SEHNR and CDR2 FQNEAQ (reference sequence). CDR3 size: 12 residues. The CDR3 is CASSQGTAKLFF. CDR3 DNA: TGTGCCAGCAGCCAAGGGACAGCCAAACTGTTTTTT.

V is TRBV18 and J is TRBJ2-6; a possible D gene is TRBD1 (5 bases). The germline V gene encodes CDR1 KGHSH and CDR2 LQKENI. This CDR3 is built from 18 residues. V lost 3 bases, J lost 2 bases, and 17 bases lay in between. In nucleotides, the CDR3 is TGTGCCAGCTCACCCCTGGCAGGGAAAACGCCTGGGGCCAACGTCCTGACTTTC. The encoded protein is CASSPLAGKTPGANVLTF.

This clonotype was observed a handful of times. This sequence joins TRBV20-1 and TRBJ2-3; D gene unclear. Germline CDR1 reads DFQATT; CDR2 reads SNEGSKA (reference sequence). Trimming stripped 3 bases from V and 1 base from J, with 14 bases between. The CDR3 contains 15 residues. The CDR3 coding sequence is TGCAGTGCTAGTTTCGGGCCTCGAGGCACAGATACGCAGTATTTT. Translating it yields CSASFGPRGTDTQYF.

V gene TRBV11-2 combines with J gene TRBJ1-5; no reliable D call. V dropped 2 bases and J dropped 1 base, with 12 bases sitting between them. The CDR3 runs 16 residues. Germline values: CDR1 SGHAT, CDR2 FQNNGV. The CDR3 spells CASSLLPGRSNQPQHF. The CDR3 bases are TGTGCCAGCAGCTTATTACCGGGTCGGAGCAATCAGCCCCAGCATTTT.

The chain joins TRBV10-3 to TRBJ2-3; 7 bases fit TRBD2. CDR1 is ENHRY and CDR2 is SYGVKD in the germline V gene. Germline trimming cut 8 bases from V and 3 bases from J; bases unmatched to any gene: 5. CDR3 length: 13 residues. The CDR3 sequence is CAIGSGVTDTQYF. DNA of the CDR3: TGTGCCATCGGGAGCGGGGTGACAGATACGCAGTATTTT.

This clonotype was detected a few times. This chain links TRBV7-2 with TRBJ2-5; no clear D gene. Germline V lookup: CDR1 SGHTA, CDR2 FQGNSA. CDR3 length: 14 residues. The V and J ends lost 1 base and 5 bases respectively, with 11 bases between them. The CDR3 DNA follows: TGTGCCAGCAGCTTAGACCTCTCCCGGGAGACCCAGTACTTC. Encoded protein: CASSLDLSRETQYF.

The genes are TRBV27 and TRBJ1-2; tentative D call: TRBD1 (5 bases). V shed 5 bases and J shed 7 bases, with 20 bases lying between them. Germline V lookup: CDR1 MNHEY, CDR2 SMNVEV (reference sequence). There are 15 residues in the CDR3. This CDR3 reads CASSGDARRGGGYTF. The CDR3 nucleotides read TGTGCCAGCAGTGGAGACGCCAGAAGGGGTGGTGGCTACACCTTC.

J is TRBJ2-4 and V is TRBV19; D might be TRBD2 (5 bases). The end of the DNA is better explained by TRBJ2-7, so the J call may be wrong. CDR3 length: 16 residues. Germline lookup yields CDR1 LNHDA and CDR2 SQIVND (reference sequence). CDR3 in amino acids: CASSIALAGSAYEQYF. DNA for the CDR3: TGTGCCAGTAGTATAGCCCTAGCAGGATCCGCCTACGAGCAGTACTTC.

The chain combines TRBV4-1 with TRBJ1-2, with D uncertain. CDR3 length: 16 amino acids. V lost 1 base, J lost 2 bases, and 14 bases lay in between. The V gene's germline CDR1 is MGHRA and CDR2 YSYEKL. The CDR3 DNA is TGCGCCAGCAGCCAAGGAGTGCCGATTTCGAACTATGGCTACACCTTC. Amino acid sequence: CASSQGVPISNYGYTF.

The chain couples TRBV7-9 to TRBJ2-1; a weak D match, TRBD1 (5 bases). Germline V gives CDR1 SEHNR, CDR2 FQNEAQ (reference sequence). The CDR3 covers 17 residues. Deletions cut 2 bases from V and 4 bases from J, with 18 bases between. CDR3 loop: CASSLIGAWGTYNEQFF. The CDR3 DNA follows: TGTGCCAGCAGCTTAATAGGTGCGTGGGGCACTTACAATGAGCAGTTCTTC.

The chain couples TRBV6-6 to TRBJ1-2, with D tentatively TRBD1 (5 bases). Between the trimmed V and J ends, which lost 0 bases and 8 bases, there was a span of 16 bases. The CDR3 is made up of 15 amino acids. CDR1 and CDR2 from the germline V gene are MNHNY and SVGAGI (reference sequence). The CDR3 DNA reads TGTGCCAGCAGTTACTCGGGGCAGGGTCGGGCCGGCTACACCTTC. Residues: CASSYSGQGRAGYTF.

The genes are TRBV7-8 and TRBJ1-1, with unresolved D. Germline V gene sequence: CDR1 SGHVS, CDR2 FQNEAQ. The CDR3 extends over 12 amino acids. Trimming stripped 2 bases from V and 6 bases from J, with 7 bases between. The CDR3 loop is CASSLFRAEAFF. The CDR3 DNA reads as TGTGCCAGCAGCTTATTTAGGGCTGAAGCTTTCTTT.

This clonotype has only a few counts. This chain joins TRBV27 and TRBJ1-2, with TRBD1 as a possible D gene (5 bases). The CDR3 loop spans 12 amino acids. V was pared by 7 bases and J by 3 bases, with 9 bases between. The V gene's germline CDR1 is MNHEY and CDR2 SMNVEV (reference sequence). As DNA, the CDR3 is TGTGCCAGCAAGGGGTGGGACTATGGCTACACCTTC. Protein sequence: CASKGWDYGYTF.

For this clonotype: At one end the junction does not follow the germline gene, possibly because of a read error. This chain connects TRBV24-1 to TRBJ2-7; 7 bases map to TRBD1. Germline CDR1 KGHDR, CDR2 SFDVKD. The CDR3 totals 18 residues. Written as DNA, the CDR3 is TGTGCCGCCAGTGACGCTCCCAACAGGGGTTGGGCCTGCTACGAGCAGTACTTC. This gives the protein CAASDAPNRGWACYEQYF.